Described below is a single T cell receptor (beta chain) sequence and its context. The data are from a study of blood T cell repertoires in COVID-19. Study information: In each case, the material was cDNA or gDNA derived from T cells, B-cell-depleted T cells, or PBMCs.

Only in-frame clones appear in the TCRdb table, and some are missing; sequencing was by immunoSEQ multiplex PCR. Among about 270,000 clones, approximately 86% were seen once, and the ten largest hold 4% to 5%. This CDR3 comprises 12 residues. V was clipped by 4 bases and J by 5 bases, with 9 bases between them. Germline CDR1 is SEHNR and CDR2 is FQNEAQ (reference sequence). This chain joins TRBV7-9 and TRBJ2-7, with D perhaps matching TRBD2 (6 bases). The source material was peripheral blood. The origin of this receptor is a woman aged 50 to 65 with active or convalescent COVID-19. The CDR3 sequence: CASSWAGNEQYF. Here the CDR3 DNA reads TGTGCCAGCAGCTGGGCGGGGAACGAGCAGTACTTC.